One TCR beta chain is described in this entry. The data are from a study of blood T cell repertoires in COVID-19. The study recruited people aged roughly 18 to 100 years across under 25 US areas. Clinical history as reported by participants underpinned cohort assignment. The ends lost 0 bases at V and 6 bases at J; junction bases unmatched: 2. There are 13 residues in the CDR3. CDR1 and CDR2 (germline): LGHNT, FRNRAP. The method was immunoSEQ multiplex PCR; TCRdb's version includes in-frame clones alone and lacks a portion of them. The table records 400,000 to 550,000 clones, approximately 90% of them present only once.

The specimen sequenced was PBMCs or T cells enriched from blood (not recorded which). The origin of this receptor is a woman aged 18 to 35 with acute COVID-19. The rearrangement uses TRBV12-5 and TRBJ2-7; TRBD1 aligns across 7 bases. The CDR3 DNA is TGTGCTAGTGGTTTGGTAGCAGGGGGCGAGCAGTACTTC. This codes for CASGLVAGGEQYF. Variable domain in full (rest from reference TRBV12-5 and TRBJ2-7): DARVTQTPRHKVTEMGQEVTMRCQPILGHNTVFWYRQTMMQGLELLAYFRNRAPLDDSGMPKDRFSAEMPDATLATLKIQPSEPRDSAVYFCASGLVAGGEQYFGPGTRLTVT.